The 5 T cell receptor beta chains listed next were all sequenced from one sample in a study of control samples from healthy donors and cancer patients. TCRdb's copy holds only in-frame clones and misses some; the assay was immunoSEQ multiplex PCR. The specimen's table records under 200,000 clones. Sequencing was carried out using blood. Receptors were obtained from a woman aged 30 to 39 in good health.

The chain carries TRBV20-1 and TRBJ1-5, with D unresolved. V lost 3 bases and J 6 bases, leaving 9 bases between the germline ends. The CDR3 consists of 12 residues. Germline values: CDR1 DFQATT, CDR2 SNEGSKA (reference sequence). In DNA, the CDR3 is TGCAGTGCTAGTCGGCTAGGTCAGCCCCAGCATTTT. Protein: CSASRLGQPQHF.

The chain is built from TRBV28 and TRBJ1-6; D remains ambiguous. CDR1 and CDR2 from the germline V gene are MDHEN and SYDVKM. The CDR3 has 12 residues. V gave up 2 bases and J gave up 10 bases, with 6 bases separating them. CDR3 in DNA: TGTGCCAGCAGTTTAGTGGGCTCACCCCTCCACTTT. It encodes CASSLVGSPLHF.

The V gene is TRBV7-9, the J gene TRBJ2-2; D call uncertain. CDR1 is SEHNR and CDR2 is FQNEAQ in the germline V gene (reference sequence). The germline V and J ends were trimmed by 1 base and 2 bases, with 8 bases remaining between them. CDR3 length: 15 residues. The CDR3 DNA reads TGTGCCAGCAGCTTAGTTGCCAGCAACACCGGGGAGCTGTTTTTT. It codes for CASSLVASNTGELFF.

The chain uses TRBV6-2 or TRBV6-3 and TRBJ2-5; TRBD2 agrees at 7 bases. The ends lost 2 bases at V and 4 bases at J; junction bases unmatched: 7. The CDR3 spans 15 residues. Germline V lookup: CDR1 MNHEY, CDR2 SVGEGT. CDR3 amino acids: CASSYTGGGVETQYF. The DNA of the CDR3 is TGTGCCAGCAGTTACACCGGCGGGGGAGTAGAGACCCAGTACTTC.

The rearrangement uses TRBV10-3 and TRBJ2-3; perhaps TRBD2 as D (5 bases). This CDR3 is 14 amino acids long. Germline V gives CDR1 ENHRY, CDR2 SYGVKD. Trimming left V 6 bases short and J 6 bases short, with 16 bases between. In DNA form, the CDR3 reads TGTGCCATCAGGTTCCAGGAGGAGGATGATACGCAGTATTTT. This translates into CAIRFQEEDDTQYF.